The 16 T cell receptor beta chains below come from one sample, sequenced in a study of T-cell memory formation after mild COVID-19. TCRdb recomputed calls from the 5' RACE reads with MiXCR, one row per CDR3 protein. The sample has 85,000 to 120,000 distinct CDR3 sequences, roughly 12% seen once. What was sequenced was PBMCs or a T cell subset sorted from them (not recorded which). The receptor set was obtained from an adult woman who had mild COVID-19 (a few samples of this study predate the infection). Cell type and time point are not known.

This clonotype came up a few times. The rearrangement uses TRBV7-9 and TRBJ2-6; D unclear. The V end was cut by 6 bases, the J end by 6 bases, with 6 bases between. The CDR3 totals 12 residues. CDR1 and CDR2 from the germline V gene are SEHNR and FQNEAQ (reference sequence). The CDR3 region has the DNA TGTGCCAGCAGGGGCCAGGCCAACGTCCTGACTTTC. This encodes CASRGQANVLTF.

V usage is TRBV4-1 and J usage is TRBJ2-3; TRBD1 matches 7 bases. V lost 4 bases to trimming and J lost 2 bases; unmatched junction nucleotides: 9. CDR1 and CDR2 (germline): MGHRA, YSYEKL. The CDR3 loop spans 16 amino acids. CDR3 sequence (DNA): TGCGCCAGCAGCCTCGATGACAGGGCCCCCACAGATACGCAGTATTTT. It codes for CASSLDDRAPTDTQYF.

The gene calls are TRBV5-6 and TRBJ2-1, with 8 nucleotides matching TRBD1. The CDR3 is made up of 15 amino acids. CDR1 is SGHDT and CDR2 is YYEEEE in the germline V gene. V lost 4 bases and J lost 6; bases outside the gene matches: 9. This chain's CDR3 is CASSTTGDQFNEQFF. The DNA for the CDR3 is TGTGCCAGCAGCACGACAGGGGATCAATTCAATGAGCAGTTCTTC.

This clonotype has at least ten counts. The chain has TRBV7-6 and TRBJ2-3, with TRBD2 identical over 7 bases. Germline loops: CDR1 SGHVS, CDR2 FNYEAQ. This CDR3 spans 14 amino acids. After removal of 1 base from V and 4 bases from J, the junction contained 2 bases not matched to a gene. The CDR3 loop is CASSLGEGADTQYF. For the CDR3, the DNA is TGTGCCAGCAGCTTAGGGGAGGGAGCAGATACGCAGTATTTT.

This clonotype was seen more than once but under ten times. This rearrangement joins TRBV4-1 to TRBJ1-1; maybe TRBD1 (6 bases). There are 12 residues in the CDR3. Germline-derived CDR1 and CDR2 are MGHRA and YSYEKL. Trimming pared 4 bases from V and 5 bases from J, leaving 8 bases between. CDR3 amino acids: CASSLGQTEAFF. The CDR3 nucleotides read TGCGCCAGCAGCCTTGGACAGACTGAAGCTTTCTTT.

This clonotype was seen ten or more times. The genes are TRBV18 and TRBJ2-5; D is ambiguous. The ends were cut back, 3 bases at V and 2 bases at J, with 10 bases in the middle. Germline CDR1 KGHSH, CDR2 LQKENI. The CDR3 is 14 residues long. Here the CDR3 DNA reads TGTGCCAGCTCACCGGTGCCTCGTCAAGAGACCCAGTACTTC. Its translation: CASSPVPRQETQYF.

V gene TRBV7-9 combines with J gene TRBJ1-1, with unresolved D. The V end lost 11 bases, the J end lost 6 bases, and 16 bases lay between the germline ends. Germline V gives CDR1 SEHNR, CDR2 FQNEAQ (reference sequence). The CDR3 sequence is 12 residues long. This CDR3 reads CAFLEVGAEAFF. The CDR3 nucleotides read TGTGCCTTCTTGGAGGTTGGCGCTGAAGCTTTCTTT.

There are a few counts of this clonotype. The chain is built from TRBV6-2 or TRBV6-3 and TRBJ2-7; the match to TRBD1 covers 8 bases. After removal of 5 bases from V and 1 base from J, the junction contained 1 base not matched to a gene. Germline loops: CDR1 MNHEY, CDR2 SVGEGT. The CDR3 runs to 13 residues. This CDR3 reads CASSRTGSYEQYF. CDR3 DNA: TGTGCCAGCAGTCGGACAGGGTCCTACGAGCAGTACTTC.

A note on this clonotype: This clone may be a read error of a much larger clone one base away. The V gene is TRBV5-6, the J gene TRBJ2-1; possibly TRBD2 for D (5 bases). The germline V gene encodes CDR1 SGHDT and CDR2 YYEEEE. Deletions cut 4 bases from V and 4 bases from J, with 9 bases between. This CDR3 has 13 amino acids. The CDR3 DNA reads TGTGCCAGCAGCCACCCGGGGTACAATGAGCAGTTCTTC. It encodes CASSHPGYNEQFF.

V gene TRBV7-6 combines with J gene TRBJ2-1; no firm D call. Germline loops: CDR1 SGHVS, CDR2 FNYEAQ. The V and J ends lost 1 base and 0 bases respectively, with 4 bases between them. The length of the CDR3 is 14 residues. The CDR3 coding sequence is TGTGCCAGCAGCTTAGATAGCTCCTACAATGAGCAGTTCTTC. Translated: CASSLDSSYNEQFF.

The chain is built from TRBV29-1 and TRBJ1-1; D not certain. The CDR3 is made up of 13 amino acids. CDR1 and CDR2 from the germline V gene are SQVTM and ANQGSEA. The V gene lost 7 bases and the J gene lost 2 bases, with 14 bases spanning the gap. DNA for the CDR3: TGCAGCGCCGCCTTTGTAAGCAACACTGAAGCTTTCTTT. Encoded protein: CSAAFVSNTEAFF.

This clonotype was counted at least ten times. The chain uses TRBV20-1 and TRBJ2-4, with a possible D match to TRBD2 (7 bases). From germline, CDR1 is DFQATT and CDR2 SNEGSKA (reference sequence). With 1 base removed from V and 7 bases from J, the gap between germline ends came to 8 bases. The CDR3 is made up of 12 amino acids. CDR3 sequence reads: CSARAGGNIQYF. Written as DNA, the CDR3 is TGCAGTGCTAGAGCGGGGGGCAACATTCAGTACTTC.

This clonotype was counted ten times or more. The chain has TRBV5-1 and TRBJ2-1; TRBD1 is a possible D gene (6 bases). Deletions cut 3 bases from V and 8 bases from J, with 15 bases between. The CDR3 has 14 residues. Germline assignment: CDR1 SGHRS and CDR2 YFSETQ. CDR3 loop: CASSSLDRIDEQFF. The DNA for the CDR3 is TGCGCCAGCAGCTCCCTCGACAGGATCGATGAGCAGTTCTTC.

This clonotype was seen repeatedly, ten times or more. The chain joins TRBV29-1 to TRBJ2-7, with 9 positions matching TRBD2. The CDR3 contains 13 residues. Germline V gene sequence: CDR1 SQVTM, CDR2 ANQGSEA. V was clipped by 6 bases and J by 3 bases; unmatched bases: 6. The CDR3 sequence is CSVLAGENYEQYF. DNA of the CDR3: TGCAGCGTCTTAGCGGGGGAGAACTACGAGCAGTACTTC.

The chain couples TRBV19 to TRBJ1-1, with D hard to call. The CDR3 covers 13 residues. Trimming removed 4 bases from V and 5 bases from J, with 11 bases in between. Germline assignment: CDR1 LNHDA and CDR2 SQIVND (reference sequence). The CDR3 DNA follows: TGTGCCAGTAGTAGTGGACCTCCAACTGAAGCTTTCTTT. Protein sequence: CASSSGPPTEAFF.

The rearrangement links TRBV2 to TRBJ2-3; the match to TRBD2 covers 10 bases. V trimming: 3 bases; J trimming: 6 bases; junction bases outside the gene matches: 18. Germline V gives CDR1 SNHLY, CDR2 FYNNEI. The CDR3 loop spans 19 amino acids. The chain's CDR3 is CASSDELAGAIARGDTQYF. The DNA of the CDR3 is TGTGCCAGCAGTGATGAGCTAGCGGGAGCCATTGCCCGCGGGGATACGCAGTATTTT.